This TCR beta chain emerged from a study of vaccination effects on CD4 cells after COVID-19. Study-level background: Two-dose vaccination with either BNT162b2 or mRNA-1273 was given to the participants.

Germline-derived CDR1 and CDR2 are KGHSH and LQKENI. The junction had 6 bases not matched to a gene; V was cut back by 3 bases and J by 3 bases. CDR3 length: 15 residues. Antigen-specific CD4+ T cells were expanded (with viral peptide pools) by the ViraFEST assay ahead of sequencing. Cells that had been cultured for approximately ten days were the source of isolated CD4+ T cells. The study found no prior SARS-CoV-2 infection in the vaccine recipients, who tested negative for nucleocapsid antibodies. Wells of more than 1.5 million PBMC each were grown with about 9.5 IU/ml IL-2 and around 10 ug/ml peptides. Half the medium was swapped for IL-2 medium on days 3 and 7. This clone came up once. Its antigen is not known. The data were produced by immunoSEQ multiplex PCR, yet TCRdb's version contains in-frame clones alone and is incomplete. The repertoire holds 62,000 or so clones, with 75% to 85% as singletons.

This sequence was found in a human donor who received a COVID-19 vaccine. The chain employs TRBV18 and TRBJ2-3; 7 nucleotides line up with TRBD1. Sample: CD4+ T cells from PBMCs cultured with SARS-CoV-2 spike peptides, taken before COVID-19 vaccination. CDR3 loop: CASSPFQGDTDTQYF. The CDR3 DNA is TGTGCCAGCTCACCGTTTCAGGGGGATACAGATACGCAGTATTTT.